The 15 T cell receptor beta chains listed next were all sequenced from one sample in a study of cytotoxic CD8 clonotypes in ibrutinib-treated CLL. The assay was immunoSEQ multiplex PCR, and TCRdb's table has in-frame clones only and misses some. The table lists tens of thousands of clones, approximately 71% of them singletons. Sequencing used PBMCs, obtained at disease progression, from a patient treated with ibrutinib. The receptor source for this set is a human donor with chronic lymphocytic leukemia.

The CDR3 DNA sequence: TGTGCCAGCAGTTACTCGACAGGGAACGAGCAGTACTTC. Protein sequence: CASSYSTGNEQYF. The genes are TRBV6-6 and TRBJ2-7; TRBD1 matches 7 bases. The junction had 1 base not matched to a gene; V was cut back by 0 bases and J by 5 bases. Germline CDR1 is MNHNY and CDR2 is SVGAGI (reference sequence). CDR3 length: 13 residues.

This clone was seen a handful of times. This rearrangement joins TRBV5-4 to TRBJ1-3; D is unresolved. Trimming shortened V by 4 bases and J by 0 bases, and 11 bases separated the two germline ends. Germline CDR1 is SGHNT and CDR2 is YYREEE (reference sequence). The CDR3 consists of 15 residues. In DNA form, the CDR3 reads TGTGCCAGCAGCCCTGACATCCTCTCTGGAAACACCATATATTTT. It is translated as CASSPDILSGNTIYF.

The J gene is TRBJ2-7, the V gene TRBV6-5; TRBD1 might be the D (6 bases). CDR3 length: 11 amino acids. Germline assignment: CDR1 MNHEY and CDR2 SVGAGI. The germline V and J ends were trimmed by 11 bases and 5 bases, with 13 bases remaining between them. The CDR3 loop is CASQGNDEQYF. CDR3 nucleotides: TGTGCCTCCCAGGGGAATGACGAGCAGTACTTC.

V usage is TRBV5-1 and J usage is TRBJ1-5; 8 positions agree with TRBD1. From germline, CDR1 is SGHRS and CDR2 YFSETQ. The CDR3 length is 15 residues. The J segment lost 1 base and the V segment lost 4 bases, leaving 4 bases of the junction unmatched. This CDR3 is CASSLTGGSNQPQHF. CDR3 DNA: TGCGCCAGCAGCCTCACAGGGGGAAGCAATCAGCCCCAGCATTTT.

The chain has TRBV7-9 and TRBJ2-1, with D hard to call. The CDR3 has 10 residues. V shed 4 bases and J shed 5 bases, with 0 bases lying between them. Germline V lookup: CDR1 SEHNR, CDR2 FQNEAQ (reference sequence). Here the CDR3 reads CASSYNEQFF. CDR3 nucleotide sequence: TGTGCCAGCAGCTACAATGAGCAGTTCTTC. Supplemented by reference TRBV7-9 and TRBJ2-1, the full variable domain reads DTGVSQNPRHKITKRGQNVTFRCDPISEHNRLYWYRQTLGQGPEFLTYFQNEAQLEKSRLLSDRFSAERPKGSFSTLEIQRTEQGDSAMYLCASSYNEQFFGPGTRLTVL.

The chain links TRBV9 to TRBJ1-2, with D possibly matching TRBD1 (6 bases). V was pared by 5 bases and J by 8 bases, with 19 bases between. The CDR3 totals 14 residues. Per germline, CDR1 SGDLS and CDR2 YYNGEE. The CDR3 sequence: CASSSAGAVLGYTF. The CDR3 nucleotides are TGTGCCAGCAGTTCGGCAGGGGCAGTATTGGGCTACACCTTC.

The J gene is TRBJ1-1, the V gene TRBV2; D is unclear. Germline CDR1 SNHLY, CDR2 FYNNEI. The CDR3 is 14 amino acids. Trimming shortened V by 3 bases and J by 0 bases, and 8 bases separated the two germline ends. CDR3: CASSENGMNTEAFF. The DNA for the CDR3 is TGTGCCAGCAGTGAGAACGGGATGAACACTGAAGCTTTCTTT.

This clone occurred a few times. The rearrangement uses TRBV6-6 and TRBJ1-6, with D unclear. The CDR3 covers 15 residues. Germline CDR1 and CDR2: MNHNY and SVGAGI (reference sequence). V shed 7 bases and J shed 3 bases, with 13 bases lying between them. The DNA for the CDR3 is TGTGCCAGCACCCCACGGGAGGGCTATAATTCACCCCTCCACTTT. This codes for CASTPREGYNSPLHF.

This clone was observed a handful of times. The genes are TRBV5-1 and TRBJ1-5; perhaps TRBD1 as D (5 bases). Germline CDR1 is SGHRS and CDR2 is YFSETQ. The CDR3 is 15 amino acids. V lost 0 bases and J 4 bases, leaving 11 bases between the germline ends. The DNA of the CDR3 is TGCGCCAGCAGCTTGGTGGGAGAGGGGAATCAGCCCCAGCATTTT. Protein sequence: CASSLVGEGNQPQHF.

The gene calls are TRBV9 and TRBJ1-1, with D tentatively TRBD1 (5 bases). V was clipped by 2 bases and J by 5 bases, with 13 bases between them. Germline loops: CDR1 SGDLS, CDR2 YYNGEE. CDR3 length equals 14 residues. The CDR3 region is CASSVHGGDTEAFF. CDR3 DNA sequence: TGTGCCAGCAGCGTCCACGGGGGGGATACTGAAGCTTTCTTT.

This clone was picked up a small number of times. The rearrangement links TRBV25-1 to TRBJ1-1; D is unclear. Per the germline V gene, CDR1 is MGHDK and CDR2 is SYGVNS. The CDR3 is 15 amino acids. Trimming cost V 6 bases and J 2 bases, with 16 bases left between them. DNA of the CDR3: TGTGCCAGCAGCGATGCGGGGAAGCCTAACACTGAAGCTTTCTTT. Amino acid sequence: CASSDAGKPNTEAFF.

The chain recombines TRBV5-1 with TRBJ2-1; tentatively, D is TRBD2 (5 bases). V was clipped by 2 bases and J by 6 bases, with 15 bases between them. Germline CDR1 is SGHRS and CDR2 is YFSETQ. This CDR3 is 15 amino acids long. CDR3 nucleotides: TGCGCCAGCAGCTTAGGTAGCGACTCGGGCAATGAGCAGTTCTTC. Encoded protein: CASSLGSDSGNEQFF.

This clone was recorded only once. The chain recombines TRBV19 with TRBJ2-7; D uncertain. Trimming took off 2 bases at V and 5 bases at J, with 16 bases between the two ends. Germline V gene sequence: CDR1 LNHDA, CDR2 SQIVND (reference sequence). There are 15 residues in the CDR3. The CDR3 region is CASSIRQGKWDEQYF. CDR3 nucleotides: TGTGCCAGTAGTATAAGGCAAGGGAAATGGGACGAGCAGTACTTC.

CDR3 region: CASSRQGGLYEQYF. Here the CDR3 DNA reads TGTGCCAGTAGCAGACAGGGGGGGCTCTACGAGCAGTACTTC. This chain connects TRBV19 to TRBJ2-7; TRBD1 agrees at 9 bases. Germline assignment: CDR1 LNHDA and CDR2 SQIVND (reference sequence). CDR3 length: 14 amino acids. Losses at the gene ends were 6 bases for V and 3 bases for J; bases not matched to a gene: 6.

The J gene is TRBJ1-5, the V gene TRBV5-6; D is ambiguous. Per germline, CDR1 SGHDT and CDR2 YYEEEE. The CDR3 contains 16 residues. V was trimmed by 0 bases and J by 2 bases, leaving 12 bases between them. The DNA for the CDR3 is TGTGCCAGCAGCTTGGGAGGAAGGGATGGCAATCAGCCCCAGCATTTT. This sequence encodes CASSLGGRDGNQPQHF. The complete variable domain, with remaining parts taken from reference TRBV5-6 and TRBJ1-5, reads DAGVTQSPTHLIKTRGQQVTLRCSPKSGHDTVSWYQQALGQGPQFIFQYYEEEERQRGNFPDRFSGHQFPNYSSELNVNALLLGDSALYLCASSLGGRDGNQPQHFGDGTRLSIL.